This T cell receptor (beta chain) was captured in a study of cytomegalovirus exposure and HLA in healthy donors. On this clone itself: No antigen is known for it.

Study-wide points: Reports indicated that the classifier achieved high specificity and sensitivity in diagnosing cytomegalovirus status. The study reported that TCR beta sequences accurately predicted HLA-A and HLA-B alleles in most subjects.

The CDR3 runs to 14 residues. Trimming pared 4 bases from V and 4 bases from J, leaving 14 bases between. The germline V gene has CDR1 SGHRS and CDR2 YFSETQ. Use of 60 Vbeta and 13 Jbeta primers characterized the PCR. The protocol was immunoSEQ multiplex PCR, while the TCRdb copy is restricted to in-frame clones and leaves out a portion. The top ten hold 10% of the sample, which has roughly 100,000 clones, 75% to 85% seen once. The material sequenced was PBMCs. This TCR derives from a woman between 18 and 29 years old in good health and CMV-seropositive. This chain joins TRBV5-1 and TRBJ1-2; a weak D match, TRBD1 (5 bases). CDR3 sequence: CASSVDTNSYGYTF. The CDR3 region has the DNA TGCGCCAGCAGCGTGGACACAAATTCCTATGGCTACACCTTC.